Below are 27 T cell receptor beta chains sequenced from a single sample in a study of lymphopenia after photon versus proton radiotherapy. Only in-frame clones appear in the TCRdb table, and some are missing; sequencing was by immunoSEQ multiplex PCR. This sample has 15,000 to 20,000 clones, with 75% to 85% found just once. The sequencing here drew on peripheral blood, taken from a patient treated with proton-based radiotherapy. The receptor set was obtained from a man between 65 and 85 years old with pancreatic cancer.

V usage is TRBV19 and J usage is TRBJ1-1; the D is unclear. Germline V CDR1 and CDR2: LNHDA, SQIVND (reference sequence). V was clipped by 10 bases and J by 4 bases, with 19 bases between them. CDR3 length: 14 amino acids. The CDR3 nucleotides are TGTGCCATTATCGACTCATCCTTGAGCACTGAAGCTTTCTTT. It encodes CAIIDSSLSTEAFF.

The CDR3 is CASSRQGAGWLNTEAFF. CDR3 bases: TGTGCCAGCAGCCGACAGGGGGCGGGTTGGCTGAACACTGAAGCTTTCTTT. The chain has TRBV2 and TRBJ1-1, with 10 bases aligning to TRBD1. V dropped 6 bases and J dropped 0; count of bases not matched to a gene: 10. The V gene's germline CDR1 is SNHLY and CDR2 FYNNEI. The CDR3 extends over 17 amino acids.

This chain connects TRBV19 to TRBJ2-1; 9 positions agree with TRBD2. CDR3 length: 15 amino acids. The germline V gene encodes CDR1 LNHDA and CDR2 SQIVND (reference sequence). The V and J ends lost 2 bases and 8 bases, in that order; junction bases with no gene match: 7. In DNA form, the CDR3 reads TGTGCCAGTAGTATATACGCGATAGCGGGGGATGAGCAGTTCTTC. It encodes CASSIYAIAGDEQFF.

There are a few counts of this clone. The chain uses TRBV6-1 and TRBJ2-6, with D uncertain. Germline lookup yields CDR1 MNHNS and CDR2 SASEGT. CDR3 length: 13 amino acids. Deletions cut 8 bases from V and 2 bases from J, with 7 bases between. CDR3 in amino acids: CASLFAGANVLTF. DNA for the CDR3: TGTGCCAGCCTATTCGCTGGGGCCAACGTCCTGACTTTC.

This clone showed up just once. The chain couples TRBV4-1 to TRBJ1-5; D call uncertain. V was shortened by 6 bases and J by 3 bases, with 9 bases between the two germline ends. This CDR3 has 13 amino acids. Germline CDR1 reads MGHRA; CDR2 reads YSYEKL. The CDR3 loop is CASSRLANQPQHF. CDR3 DNA sequence: TGCGCCAGCAGTAGGTTAGCCAATCAGCCCCAGCATTTT.

The chain links TRBV9 to TRBJ1-2, with TRBD1 matching 8 bases. CDR3 length equals 15 residues. The V and J ends lost 3 bases and 2 bases, in that order; junction bases with no gene match: 6. Germline CDR1 reads SGDLS; CDR2 reads YYNGEE. CDR3: CASSADRDANYGYTF. As DNA, the CDR3 is TGTGCCAGCAGCGCGGACAGGGATGCCAACTATGGCTACACCTTC.

This chain uses TRBV6-1 with TRBJ2-2, with D perhaps matching TRBD2 (5 bases). The germline V gene has CDR1 MNHNS and CDR2 SASEGT. The V gene lost 6 bases and the J gene lost 5 bases, with 7 bases spanning the gap. The CDR3 sequence is 12 residues long. DNA of the CDR3: TGTGCCAGCAGGAGGGAAACCGGGGAGCTGTTTTTT. Translating it yields CASRRETGELFF.

This chain uses TRBV19 with TRBJ2-7; the D gene is possibly TRBD1 (5 bases). V was cut by 1 base and J by 0 bases, with 7 bases left in between. The CDR3 contains 14 residues. Per the germline V gene, CDR1 is LNHDA and CDR2 is SQIVND (reference sequence). The CDR3 DNA is TGTGCCAGTAGTATAGTAGGGGACTCCTACGAGCAGTACTTC. It translates to CASSIVGDSYEQYF.

The CDR3 protein is CASSLTRGSNTEAFF. Here the CDR3 DNA reads TGTGCCAGCAGCTTAACCCGGGGGTCGAACACTGAAGCTTTCTTT. V usage is TRBV7-3 and J usage is TRBJ1-1; a weak D match, TRBD1 (5 bases). The CDR3 is 15 residues long. CDR1 is SGHTA and CDR2 is FQGTGA in the germline V gene. The V and J ends lost 0 bases and 1 base respectively, with 9 bases between them.

This chain connects TRBV30 to TRBJ1-1; 7 bases agree with TRBD1. The CDR3 is 13 residues long. Germline CDR1 GTSNPN, CDR2 SVGIG (reference sequence). V lost 1 base to trimming and J lost 7 bases; unmatched junction nucleotides: 6. The CDR3 DNA reads as TGTGCCTGGAGTGGGGACAGCCCCATTGAAGCTTTCTTT. Its protein is CAWSGDSPIEAFF. Full variable domain (remainder filled in from reference TRBV30 and TRBJ1-1): SQTIHQWPATLVQPVGSPLSLECTVEGTSNPNLYWYRQAAGRGLQLLFYSVGIGQISSEVPQNLSASRPQDRQFILSSKKLLLSDSGFYLCAWSGDSPIEAFFGQGTRLTVV.

This chain connects TRBV30 to TRBJ1-5; possibly TRBD1 for D (5 bases). Trimming took off 0 bases at V and 3 bases at J, with 12 bases between the two ends. CDR1 GTSNPN and CDR2 SVGIG come from the germline V gene (reference sequence). This CDR3 spans 15 amino acids. This chain's CDR3 is CAWSVMGRVNQPQHF. The CDR3 DNA reads TGTGCCTGGAGTGTCATGGGCAGGGTCAATCAGCCCCAGCATTTT.

The chain uses TRBV6-1 and TRBJ1-1; D is unresolved. Germline V CDR1 and CDR2: MNHNS, SASEGT. CDR3 length equals 14 residues. Trimming stripped 0 bases from V and 3 bases from J, with 8 bases between. CDR3 in DNA: TGTGCCAGCAGTGAAGCAGGGAAGGACACTGAAGCTTTCTTT. The encoded protein is CASSEAGKDTEAFF.

The chain couples TRBV4-2 to TRBJ1-2; TRBD1 matches 10 bases. V dropped 7 bases and J dropped 4; count of bases not matched to a gene: 15. This CDR3 region has 17 residues. Germline loops: CDR1 LGHNA, CDR2 YNFKEQ. CDR3 region: CASTSLLDRGRGYGYTF. CDR3 nucleotide sequence: TGTGCCAGCACCAGTCTCCTAGACAGGGGGCGCGGCTATGGCTACACCTTC.

J is TRBJ1-2 and V is TRBV11-2; a possible D gene is TRBD1 (5 bases). V was shortened by 2 bases and J by 5 bases, with 18 bases between the two germline ends. The CDR3 loop spans 16 amino acids. CDR1 and CDR2 from the germline V gene are SGHAT and FQNNGV. DNA for the CDR3: TGTGCCAGCAGCTTAACCTCGGGGCGTTCTTGGTATGGCTACACCTTC. It yields the protein CASSLTSGRSWYGYTF.

The rearrangement joins TRBV11-2 to TRBJ2-7; D might be TRBD1 (6 bases). The CDR3 covers 13 residues. CDR1 and CDR2 from the germline V gene are SGHAT and FQNNGV. Deletions cut 5 bases from V and 9 bases from J, with 17 bases between. CDR3 in amino acids: CASSIGQIGGQYF. CDR3 bases: TGTGCCAGCAGCATTGGACAGATCGGCGGGCAGTACTTC.

This clone was counted a few times. This chain joins TRBV11-2 and TRBJ1-3; maybe TRBD1 (5 bases). The V gene's germline CDR1 is SGHAT and CDR2 FQNNGV. Trimming pared 5 bases from V and 0 bases from J, leaving 11 bases between. CDR3 length: 15 amino acids. This CDR3 is CASSQGGFSGNTIYF. As DNA, the CDR3 is TGTGCCAGCAGCCAGGGCGGATTCTCTGGAAACACCATATATTTT. The whole variable domain, remainder taken from reference TRBV11-2 and TRBJ1-3, is EAGVAQSPRYKIIEKRQSVAFWCNPISGHATLYWYQQILGQGPKLLIQFQNNGVVDDSQLPKDRFSAERLKGVDSTLKIQPAKLEDSAVYLCASSQGGFSGNTIYFGEGSWLTVV.

By share of the sample, this clone is medium-sized. The J gene is TRBJ1-2, the V gene TRBV19; 8 nucleotides match TRBD1. The J segment lost 2 bases and the V segment lost 7 bases, leaving 9 bases of the junction unmatched. Germline values: CDR1 LNHDA, CDR2 SQIVND (reference sequence). This CDR3 has 15 residues. The CDR3 spells CASNSQGAINYGYTF. In DNA form, the CDR3 reads TGTGCCAGTAACTCGCAGGGGGCGATAAACTATGGCTACACCTTC.

The J gene is TRBJ2-5, the V gene TRBV12-5; D call uncertain. This CDR3 comprises 11 residues. CDR1 and CDR2 from the germline V gene are LGHNT and FRNRAP. Trimming shortened V by 1 base and J by 5 bases, and 2 bases separated the two germline ends. DNA of the CDR3: TGTGCTAGTGGTTTGGCGGAGACCCAGTACTTC. Protein: CASGLAETQYF.

The V gene is TRBV25-1, the J gene TRBJ1-2, with a tentative D call TRBD1 (5 bases). This CDR3 is 12 amino acids long. V was shortened by 8 bases and J by 7 bases, with 14 bases between the two germline ends. Germline CDR1 and CDR2: MGHDK and SYGVNS. CDR3 sequence: CASHGGIRGYTF. Here the CDR3 DNA reads TGTGCCAGCCACGGGGGAATCCGTGGCTACACCTTC.

This clone has only one observation. The J gene is TRBJ2-7, the V gene TRBV10-3, with TRBD1 identical over 10 bases. V was clipped by 0 bases and J by 4 bases; unmatched bases: 6. The CDR3 covers 16 residues. The V gene's germline CDR1 is ENHRY and CDR2 SYGVKD. The CDR3 DNA sequence: TGTGCCATCAGTGAGTCGTTGACAGGGGGCTTGTACGAGCAGTACTTC. This codes for CAISESLTGGLYEQYF.

The chain links TRBV18 to TRBJ2-2; D uncertain. The germline V gene encodes CDR1 KGHSH and CDR2 LQKENI. Trimming removed 3 bases from V and 8 bases from J, with 7 bases in between. The length of the CDR3 is 12 residues. The CDR3 is CASSPTAGELFF. Here the CDR3 DNA reads TGTGCCAGCTCACCCACGGCAGGGGAGCTGTTTTTT.

The chain is built from TRBV11-3 and TRBJ1-1; D is possibly TRBD1 (6 bases). There are 14 residues in the CDR3. Germline-derived CDR1 and CDR2 are SGHNT and YENEEA. V was cut by 3 bases and J by 5 bases, with 13 bases left in between. CDR3 nucleotide sequence: TGTGCCAGCAGCTTCCTACAGGGCGGGACTGAAGCTTTCTTT. Protein product: CASSFLQGGTEAFF.

The chain recombines TRBV11-2 with TRBJ2-7; no definite D call. The ends were cut back, 1 base at V and 2 bases at J, with 12 bases in the middle. Germline V gene data show CDR1 as SGHAT and CDR2 as FQNNGV. The CDR3 runs 15 residues. CDR3 DNA sequence: TGTGCCAGCAGCTTAGGTTCGGATTATACCTACGAGCAGTACTTC. It specifies CASSLGSDYTYEQYF.

The V gene is TRBV9, the J gene TRBJ1-3; 7 bases agree with TRBD1. Germline V CDR1 and CDR2: SGDLS, YYNGEE. Trimming cost V 3 bases and J 0 bases; bases outside gene matches: 0. This CDR3 has 14 residues. The CDR3 coding sequence is TGTGCCAGCAGCGCAGGGGGCTCTGGAAACACCATATATTTT. It specifies CASSAGGSGNTIYF.

This chain's CDR3 is CASSARDGLSYEQYF. The CDR3 region has the DNA TGTGCCAGCAGCGCCAGGGACGGATTGTCCTACGAGCAGTACTTC. The rearrangement links TRBV11-1 to TRBJ2-7; D is tentatively TRBD1 or TRBD2 (5 bases each). V lost 5 bases and J 1 base, leaving 15 bases between the germline ends. The CDR3 is 15 amino acids. Germline-derived CDR1 and CDR2 are SGHAT and FQDESV (reference sequence).

This clone was found once. The chain uses TRBV30 and TRBJ1-5; possibly TRBD1 for D (5 bases). In germline, CDR1 is GTSNPN, CDR2 SVGIG (reference sequence). The CDR3 is 13 amino acids. Trimming shortened V by 3 bases and J by 8 bases, and 14 bases separated the two germline ends. Here the CDR3 DNA reads TGTGCCTGGAGGGACCACCGGGGGGAGCCCCAGCATTTT. It encodes CAWRDHRGEPQHF.

CDR3 sequence: CATSRDVPLAGGRIVNNEQFF. The CDR3 bases are TGTGCCACCAGCAGAGATGTTCCCCTAGCGGGGGGTCGTATAGTTAACAATGAGCAGTTCTTC. This chain connects TRBV15 to TRBJ2-1, with 11 bases identical to TRBD2. Losses at the gene ends were 0 bases for V and 5 bases for J; bases not matched to a gene: 18. The germline CDR1 and CDR2 sequences are LNHNV and YYDKDF (reference sequence). The CDR3 runs 21 residues.